A single sample is the source of the 22 T cell receptor beta chains below, sequenced in a study of T cell changes during pregnancy in multiple sclerosis. Using immunoSEQ multiplex PCR, the repertoire was profiled, and TCRdb retains in-frame clones only, with some absent. In the table there are about 52,000 clones, 90% to 95% of which are singletons. The source was CD4+ T cells from peripheral blood mononuclear cells, collected before pregnancy. All receptors derive from a female donor with multiple sclerosis, enrolled in a pregnancy study.

This clone has a single count. V usage is TRBV11-2 and J usage is TRBJ2-7; maybe TRBD2 (7 bases). The germline gives CDR1 SGHAT, CDR2 FQNNGV. The CDR3 spans 14 residues. Trimming removed 3 bases from V and 0 bases from J, with 9 bases in between. The CDR3 reads CASSFAGASYEQYF. In DNA, the CDR3 is TGTGCCAGCAGCTTCGCGGGGGCCTCCTACGAGCAGTACTTC.

The chain has TRBV2 and TRBJ2-2, with D maybe TRBD1 (6 bases). The V and J ends lost 4 bases and 3 bases respectively, with 12 bases between them. Per the germline V gene, CDR1 is SNHLY and CDR2 is FYNNEI. The CDR3 has 15 residues. As DNA, the CDR3 is TGTGCCAGCAGTGGCCAGGGGCTCGACACCGGGGAGCTGTTTTTT. Protein: CASSGQGLDTGELFF.

In DNA, the CDR3 is TGTGCCAGTAGTTCAACTATCGCAACTAGCGGAAGGGGGGAGTTCTTC. Its translation is CASSSTIATSGRGEFF. The chain employs TRBV19 and TRBJ2-1, with 8 bases aligning to TRBD2. Looked up from germline, CDR1 is LNHDA and CDR2 is SQIVND (reference sequence). The CDR3 extends over 16 amino acids. The trim removed 5 bases at V and 14 bases at J, leaving 20 bases unmatched.

The V call is TRBV6-1, the J call TRBJ2-7; possible D gene TRBD1, 7 bases. Germline CDR1 MNHNS, CDR2 SASEGT. The CDR3 consists of 15 residues. V lost 5 bases to trimming and J lost 4 bases, with 18 bases between them. The CDR3: CASSTEGAGKYEQYF. The CDR3 nucleotides are TGTGCCAGCAGTACGGAGGGGGCAGGAAAGTACGAGCAGTACTTC.

The chain uses TRBV19 and TRBJ1-1, with TRBD1 as a possible D gene (5 bases). The V gene lost 5 bases and the J gene lost 1 base, with 14 bases spanning the gap. Germline CDR1 and CDR2: LNHDA and SQIVND (reference sequence). The CDR3 consists of 15 residues. This CDR3 is CASSGGQGTNTEAFF. The DNA of the CDR3 is TGTGCCAGTAGTGGCGGTCAGGGAACGAACACTGAAGCTTTCTTT.

In this sample, this clone turned up a few times. The chain employs TRBV6-5 and TRBJ1-2; the match to TRBD1 covers 9 bases. Germline V CDR1 and CDR2: MNHEY, SVGAGI. The CDR3 has 15 amino acids. V dropped 0 bases and J dropped 7; count of bases not matched to a gene: 6. In DNA, the CDR3 is TGTGCCAGCAGTTACTCCCCGGGACAGGGTCTTGGCTACACCTTC. This translates into CASSYSPGQGLGYTF.

The chain employs TRBV9 and TRBJ1-1, with 8 bases fitting TRBD1. The CDR3 runs 16 residues. The V segment lost 0 bases and the J segment 0 bases; nucleotides outside the gene matches: 4. The germline gives CDR1 SGDLS, CDR2 YYNGEE. Here the CDR3 DNA reads TGTGCCAGCAGCGTAGGGGCAGGGGGCATGAACACTGAAGCTTTCTTT. Translation gives CASSVGAGGMNTEAFF.

The V call is TRBV11-3, the J call TRBJ2-7; the D gene is possibly TRBD2 (7 bases). The V gene lost 5 bases and the J gene lost 3 bases, with 20 bases spanning the gap. Germline CDR1 reads SGHNT; CDR2 reads YENEEA. CDR3 length equals 16 residues. The CDR3 bases are TGTGCCAGCAGCCACGGGGGGCATGGAACAGGCTACGAGCAGTACTTC. It is translated as CASSHGGHGTGYEQYF.

The CDR3 loop is CASSLLASGLPNTGELFF. In DNA form, the CDR3 reads TGTGCCAGCAGTTTATTGGCTAGCGGTCTCCCGAACACCGGGGAGCTGTTTTTT. The J gene is TRBJ2-2, the V gene TRBV28; TRBD2 aligns across 7 bases. CDR3 length: 18 amino acids. After removal of 1 base from V and 0 bases from J, the junction contained 8 bases not matched to a gene. Germline V gene sequence: CDR1 MDHEN, CDR2 SYDVKM.

This rearrangement joins TRBV19 to TRBJ1-1; a weak D match, TRBD1 (6 bases). Germline values: CDR1 LNHDA, CDR2 SQIVND (reference sequence). V lost 7 bases to trimming and J lost 0 bases, with 15 bases between them. This CDR3 region has 15 residues. The CDR3 region has the DNA TGTGCCAGTACTCCGGGACATACTATGAACACTGAAGCTTTCTTT. It is translated as CASTPGHTMNTEAFF.

This clone turned up a few times. The J gene is TRBJ1-3, the V gene TRBV6-5, with TRBD1 as a possible D gene (5 bases). Trimming took 3 bases from V and 4 from J, leaving 10 bases between them. This CDR3 region has 14 residues. Looked up from germline, CDR1 is MNHEY and CDR2 is SVGAGI. This CDR3 is CASSYGGSGNTIYF. CDR3 DNA sequence: TGTGCCAGCAGTTATGGGGGGAGCGGAAACACCATATATTTT.

The chain carries TRBV5-4 and TRBJ2-5, with 9 bases identical to TRBD2. The length of the CDR3 is 16 residues. Germline assignment: CDR1 SGHNT and CDR2 YYREEE (reference sequence). The junction had 9 bases not matched to a gene; V was cut back by 6 bases and J by 0 bases. For the CDR3, the DNA is TGTGCCAGCACCAGAGAAGCGGGAGGAGACCAAGAGACCCAGTACTTC. It is translated as CASTREAGGDQETQYF.

The chain is built from TRBV4-1 and TRBJ2-7, with 7 bases matching TRBD1. The junction had 6 bases not matched to a gene; V was cut back by 3 bases and J by 4 bases. Germline CDR1 is MGHRA and CDR2 is YSYEKL. The CDR3 runs to 14 residues. The DNA of the CDR3 is TGCGCCAGCAGCCAGACAGGGCGGAGGTACGAGCAGTACTTC. Protein product: CASSQTGRRYEQYF.

The chain recombines TRBV5-1 with TRBJ2-5; possibly TRBD2 for D (6 bases). V lost 4 bases to trimming and J lost 3 bases, with 10 bases between them. The germline V gene encodes CDR1 SGHRS and CDR2 YFSETQ. There are 13 residues in the CDR3. CDR3 in DNA: TGCGCCAGCAGCCGGCGGGGTGAAGAGACCCAGTACTTC. Protein product: CASSRRGEETQYF. The full variable domain, completed using reference TRBV5-1 and TRBJ2-5, is KAGVTQTPRYLIKTRGQQVTLSCSPISGHRSVSWYQQTPGQGLQFLFEYFSETQRNKGNFPGRFSGRQFSNSRSEMNVSTLELGDSALYLCASSRRGEETQYFGPGTRLLVL.

This chain uses TRBV28 with TRBJ2-2; D possibly corresponds to TRBD1 (6 bases). Per the germline V gene, CDR1 is MDHEN and CDR2 is SYDVKM. This CDR3 is 14 amino acids long. V was pared by 4 bases and J by 3 bases, with 9 bases between. CDR3 bases: TGTGCCAGCAGTTACAGGGTCGACACCGGGGAGCTGTTTTTT. Encoded protein: CASSYRVDTGELFF. Supplemented by reference TRBV28 and TRBJ2-2, the full variable domain reads DVKVTQSSRYLVKRTGEKVFLECVQDMDHENMFWYRQDPGLGLRLIYFSYDVKMKEKGDIPEGYSVSREKKERFSLILESASTNQTSMYLCASSYRVDTGELFFGEGSRLTVL.

This clone was seen only once. The J gene is TRBJ1-5, the V gene TRBV7-8; the D is unclear. V was clipped by 5 bases and J by 0 bases, with 20 bases between them. Looked up from germline, CDR1 is SGHVS and CDR2 is FQNEAQ. The CDR3 is made up of 18 amino acids. CDR3 in amino acids: CASSAPRILAYSNQPQHF. The CDR3 region has the DNA TGTGCCAGCAGCGCCCCGCGGATCCTGGCCTATAGCAATCAGCCCCAGCATTTT.

V and J are TRBV10-3 and TRBJ2-7; D unclear. The ends were cut back, 2 bases at V and 5 bases at J, with 16 bases in the middle. CDR1 is ENHRY, CDR2 SYGVKD, per germline. This CDR3 region has 15 residues. CDR3: CAISERRNALHEQYF. CDR3 nucleotides: TGTGCCATCAGTGAGCGCAGGAACGCCCTCCACGAGCAGTACTTC.

This chain links TRBV7-3 with TRBJ1-1; 8 bases are a match to TRBD1. The V segment lost 3 bases and the J segment 0 bases; nucleotides outside the gene matches: 9. The CDR3 is 17 residues long. Per the germline V gene, CDR1 is SGHTA and CDR2 is FQGTGA. The CDR3 coding sequence is TGTGCCAGCAGCTTGGCAGGGGGCCTTATCATGAACACTGAAGCTTTCTTT. Translation: CASSLAGGLIMNTEAFF.

The V call is TRBV5-6, the J call TRBJ2-7; a weak D match, TRBD1 (5 bases). Trimming pared 4 bases from V and 3 bases from J, leaving 11 bases between. The CDR3 has 13 residues. Germline V gives CDR1 SGHDT, CDR2 YYEEEE. For the CDR3, the DNA is TGTGCCAGCAGCCAGGGTAGCTTCTACGAGCAGTACTTC. This codes for CASSQGSFYEQYF.

This clone was observed once. The J gene is TRBJ1-4, the V gene TRBV18; 10 bases line up with TRBD1. Per germline, CDR1 KGHSH and CDR2 LQKENI. The CDR3 is 17 residues long. Losses at the gene ends were 3 bases for V and 8 bases for J; bases not matched to a gene: 12. The CDR3 region is CASSPNLATGGPEKLFF. The CDR3 DNA reads as TGTGCCAGCTCACCCAACCTGGCGACAGGGGGCCCGGAAAAACTGTTTTTT.

This chain uses TRBV19 with TRBJ2-5, with TRBD2 identical over 10 bases. V shed 4 bases and J 0 bases; nucleotides not matched to a gene: 8. This CDR3 region has 17 residues. The V gene's germline CDR1 is LNHDA and CDR2 SQIVND (reference sequence). CDR3 protein: CASSTGGTSAYQETQYF. CDR3 DNA: TGTGCCAGTAGTACCGGCGGGACTAGCGCCTACCAAGAGACCCAGTACTTC.

The CDR3, as DNA: TGTGCCATCAGTCGGGGCGGTTCGGGGGCCGGGGAGCTGTTTTTT. It yields the protein CAISRGGSGAGELFF. The chain recombines TRBV10-3 with TRBJ2-2, with a tentative D call TRBD2 (6 bases). CDR3 length: 15 residues. Trimming left V 5 bases short and J 6 bases short, with 16 bases between. Germline loops: CDR1 ENHRY, CDR2 SYGVKD.